The TCR beta chain under discussion was sequenced for a study of CD8 T cells in Susac syndrome. Study information: Patients with Susac syndrome were, at the time of blood collection, therapy-naive, maintained on corticosteroids, or maintained on intravenous immunoglobulin alone.

Germline CDR1 reads MNHEY; CDR2 reads SVGEGT. The CDR3 is 15 residues long. Trimming at V came to 6 bases and at J to 4 bases, leaving 10 bases not matched to a gene. cDNA came from 0.5 to 1 ug RNA primed by random hexamers. The TCR beta CDR3 was amplified by immunoSEQ multiplex PCR across 54 Vbeta, 13 Jbeta. TCRdb ran MiXCR on the immunoSEQ multiplex PCR reads and lists one entry per CDR3 protein. Of 210,000 or so distinct CDR3 sequences detected, approximately 94% appear once; the ten largest clones hold 0.15% to 0.2%. The sequenced target, TCR beta, came from blood CD8+ and CD4+ T cells. Negative isolation was used for CD8+ and CD4+ T cells and FACS enrichment for TEMRA cells.

The chain uses TRBV6-2 or TRBV6-3 and TRBJ1-2; TRBD1 matches at 8 bases. This TCR was sampled from a human donor with Susac syndrome. Source material: CD4+ T cells from PBMCs. The CDR3 DNA reads TGTGCCAGCAGATCAGCAGGGGGCTTGGGCTATGGCTACACCTTC. Its protein is CASRSAGGLGYGYTF.